In its sample, the clone carrying this T cell receptor beta chain was seen many times. Its antigen is as yet unknown. This sample was included in a study of human T cells and chemical hapten exposure. Study-wide results and limits: Following DPC sensitization, TCRs present above 1 in 1000 frequency showed no change.

Germline V gene sequence: CDR1 MNHNY, CDR2 SVGAGI (reference sequence). The CDR3 runs 13 residues. V was clipped by 4 bases and J by 7 bases, with 10 bases between them. Library construction involved attaching unique molecular identifiers to individual cDNA molecules, which allowed quantitative, reproducible TCR counting. TCRdb redid the calling of the RACE reads with MiXCR, one entry per CDR3 protein. The sample carries 43,000 or so distinct CDR3 sequences, roughly 4% recorded once. The time point is: healthy volunteer bleed at 2 weeks. Whole blood, unfractionated, served as the material for total RNA extraction.

The rearrangement joins TRBV6-6 to TRBJ1-4; D remains unclear. The sequenced sample consisted of whole blood. The sequence was collected from a female donor in good health. Some clones in this sample may be carry-over from other donors' samples. The CDR3 loop reads CASSSPRIEKLFF. The CDR3 DNA is TGTGCCAGCAGTTCCCCCCGAATTGAAAAACTGTTTTTT.